This is a list of T cell receptor beta chains from one sample in a study of cytomegalovirus exposure and HLA in healthy donors. The method was immunoSEQ multiplex PCR; TCRdb's version includes in-frame clones alone and lacks a portion of them. The sample carries 190,000 or so clones, approximately 83% recorded once. Sample: PBMCs. These receptors all come from a woman in her forties or fifties in good health and CMV-seropositive. Each CDR3 is given with its conserved first and last residue. Fields, in order: clone size, D gene, V gene, J gene, CDR3 protein, CDR3 DNA. D genes are given only for firm matches. Only some rows state a clone size, as once, few, many or a class for expanded clones.

-	-	TRBV5-6	TRBJ1-2	CASSLYRINYGYTF	TGTGCCAGCAGCTTGTACAGAATAAACTATGGCTACACCTTC
-	TRBD2	TRBV6-1	TRBJ2-1	CASSELRGGLNEQFF	TGTGCCAGCAGTGAGTTGCGGGGGGGCCTCAATGAGCAGTTCTTC
-	TRBD1	TRBV5-1	TRBJ2-1	CASSLSAGGLGEQFF	TGCGCCAGCAGCTTATCGGCAGGGGGCCTTGGTGAGCAGTTCTTC
-	-	TRBV5-1	TRBJ2-2	CASSLRSAGELFF	TGCGCCAGCAGCTTGAGGAGTGCCGGGGAGCTGTTTTTT
-	TRBD1	TRBV12-5	TRBJ2-3	CASGLGTGTDTQYF	TGTGCTAGTGGTTTGGGGACAGGTACAGATACGCAGTATTTT
-	-	TRBV2	TRBJ1-2	CASSDRGGGYTF	TGTGCCAGCAGTGACAGGGGTGGGGGCTACACCTTC
-	TRBD1	TRBV29-1	TRBJ1-1	CSVQGQAWAEAFF	TGCAGCGTCCAAGGACAGGCTTGGGCTGAAGCTTTCTTT
-	-	TRBV6-5	TRBJ2-3	CASRIHRDTDTQYF	TGTGCCAGCAGGATTCACCGGGACACAGATACGCAGTATTTT
-	TRBD1	TRBV18	TRBJ1-5	CASSPTGQGGQPQHF	TGTGCCAGCTCACCTACTGGACAGGGTGGTCAGCCCCAGCATTTT
-	-	TRBV6-5	TRBJ2-3	CASSPGVLYTDTQYF	TGTGCCAGCAGTCCTGGAGTCCTCTACACAGATACGCAGTATTTT
-	TRBD1	TRBV6-6	TRBJ1-1	CASRTFDRATEAFF	TGTGCCAGCAGGACCTTTGACAGGGCCACTGAAGCTTTCTTT
few	-	TRBV18	TRBJ1-1	CASQGSVNTEAFF	TGTGCCAGCCAAGGGAGCGTGAACACTGAAGCTTTCTTT
-	-	TRBV7-9	TRBJ2-6	CASSLKGLTGANVLTF	TGTGCCAGCAGCCTTAAGGGGCTTACTGGGGCCAACGTCCTGACTTTC
-	TRBD1	TRBV7-3	TRBJ1-2	CASSPRDLDRGVYGYTF	TGTGCCAGCAGCCCTAGAGATTTGGACAGGGGGGTCTATGGCTACACCTTC
-	TRBD1	TRBV29-1	TRBJ1-2	CSVAGGNGYTF	TGCAGCGTTGCAGGGGGGAATGGCTACACCTTC
-	-	TRBV4-2	TRBJ2-5	CASSQGVGPAGGETQYF	TGTGCCAGCAGCCAAGGGGTCGGGCCAGCAGGGGGGGAGACCCAGTACTTC
-	TRBD1	TRBV5-6	TRBJ1-2	CASSVDRGTYGYTF	TGTGCCAGCAGCGTGGACAGGGGAACCTATGGCTACACCTTC
-	-	TRBV6-4	TRBJ1-2	CASKLQGGPNYGYTF	TGTGCCAGCAAGCTCCAGGGTGGACCTAACTATGGCTACACCTTC
-	TRBD2	TRBV4-2	TRBJ2-7	CASSQDSPRRGQHGAGAFYEQYF	TGTGCCAGCAGCCAAGATTCCCCCCGGAGGGGCCAACACGGAGCGGGGGCCTTCTACGAGCAGTACTTC
-	-	TRBV5-1	TRBJ2-1	CASSLDRSYNEQFF	TGCGCCAGCAGCTTGGACAGGTCCTACAATGAGCAGTTCTTC
-	TRBD2	TRBV2	TRBJ2-3	CASGGRVAGGQDTQYF	TGTGCCAGCGGAGGGCGGGTAGCGGGGGGCCAAGATACGCAGTATTTT
-	-	TRBV4-1	TRBJ1-6	CASSPSSPYRGSPLHF	TGCGCCAGCAGCCCGTCAAGTCCCTACCGGGGGTCACCCCTCCACTTT
-	-	TRBV6-6	TRBJ2-2	CASSRGEGTGELFF	TGTGCCAGCAGCCGCGGAGAGGGCACCGGGGAGCTGTTTTTT
-	TRBD1	TRBV6-6	TRBJ1-2	CASSYSDRNYGYTF	TGTGCCAGCAGTTACTCGGACAGGAACTATGGCTACACCTTC
-	-	TRBV5-1	TRBJ1-4	CASSQAQGFGEKLFF	TGCGCCAGCAGCCAGGCCCAGGGGTTCGGCGAAAAACTGTTTTTT
few	TRBD2	TRBV4-1	TRBJ2-2	CASSQLLAGGPIGELFF	TGCGCCAGCAGCCAACTTCTAGCGGGGGGGCCGATCGGGGAGCTGTTTTTT
-	-	TRBV27	TRBJ2-6	CASSLFNRAGFSGANVLTF	TGTGCCAGCAGTTTATTCAACCGGGCGGGTTTCTCTGGGGCCAACGTCCTGACTTTC
-	TRBD1	TRBV5-1	TRBJ1-1	CASSPGGGGMNTEAFF	TGCGCCAGCAGCCCAGGGGGAGGCGGAATGAACACTGAAGCTTTCTTT
once	-	TRBV5-1	TRBJ2-7	CASSLVQGSVYEQYF	TGCGCCAGCAGCTTGGTACAGGGATCTGTGTACGAGCAGTACTTC
once	TRBD2	TRBV28	TRBJ2-3	CASNLGGASTDTQYF	TGTGCCAGCAACCTCGGGGGGGCTAGCACAGATACGCAGTATTTT
-	-	TRBV7-2	TRBJ2-2	CASPRVGELFF	TGTGCCAGCCCCAGGGTCGGGGAGCTGTTTTTT
-	TRBD1	TRBV6-5	TRBJ2-5	CASSPQTGKGETQYF	TGTGCCAGCAGTCCTCAGACAGGGAAGGGGGAGACCCAGTACTTC
-	-	TRBV7-9	TRBJ1-1	CASSPTLATEAFF	TGTGCCAGCAGCCCGACTCTAGCCACTGAAGCTTTCTTT
-	-	TRBV27	TRBJ1-3	CASSSTGNTIYF	TGTGCCAGCAGTTCGACAGGAAACACCATATATTTT
-	TRBD1	TRBV11-3	TRBJ2-1	CASRYGQDNEQFF	TGTGCCAGCAGATATGGACAGGACAATGAGCAGTTCTTC
-	TRBD1	TRBV11-3	TRBJ2-1	CASSLGTGFYEQFF	TGTGCCAGCAGCTTAGGGACAGGGTTTTATGAGCAGTTCTTC
-	-	TRBV5-1	TRBJ2-1	CASSLAGAVRLNEQFF	TGCGCCAGCAGCTTGGCCGGAGCGGTCCGTTTGAATGAGCAGTTCTTC
-	-	TRBV6-5	TRBJ1-2	CASSYSKRGALGGYTF	TGTGCCAGCAGTTACTCGAAGCGGGGGGCCCTCGGTGGCTACACCTTC
once	TRBD1	TRBV29-1	TRBJ2-7	CSVEEQGYEQYF	TGCAGCGTTGAAGAACAGGGGTACGAGCAGTACTTC
-	TRBD1	TRBV11-2	TRBJ1-1	CASSRWDSNTEAFF	TGTGCCAGCAGCCGATGGGACAGTAACACTGAAGCTTTCTTT
once	-	TRBV13	TRBJ1-2	CASSLRGGPDGYTF	TGTGCCAGCAGCCTCCGGGGGGGTCCGGATGGCTACACCTTC
-	-	TRBV28	TRBJ1-6	CASSDVQGGYSPLHF	TGTGCCAGCAGCGACGTGCAGGGAGGGTATTCACCCCTCCACTTT
-	-	TRBV5-5	TRBJ1-5	CASSLVEGRGNQPQHF	TGTGCCAGCAGCTTGGTCGAGGGCAGGGGTAATCAGCCCCAGCATTTT
-	-	TRBV29-1	TRBJ1-2	CSVVRGESGYTF	TGCAGCGTTGTCCGGGGGGAGAGCGGCTACACCTTC
-	-	TRBV30	TRBJ1-4	CAWEDRSDSRTNEKLFF	TGTGCCTGGGAGGACAGAAGTGATAGTAGGACTAATGAAAAACTGTTTTTT
-	-	TRBV28	TRBJ1-6	CASSFDWNSPLHF	TGTGCCAGCAGTTTCGACTGGAATTCACCCCTCCACTTT
-	TRBD2	TRBV27	TRBJ2-7	CASSRLAGGQSSLPYEQYF	TGTGCCAGCAGTCGACTAGCGGGGGGGCAAAGTTCCCTACCCTACGAGCAGTACTTC
-	TRBD2	TRBV9	TRBJ2-1	CASSGTSGPDRAFF	TGTGCCAGCAGTGGGACTAGCGGTCCCGATCGTGCGTTCTTC
-	TRBD1	TRBV5-8	TRBJ1-2	CASSRSQAGGSYGYTF	TGTGCCAGCAGCCGTTCCCAGGCAGGGGGATCTTATGGCTACACCTTC
many	-	TRBV2	TRBJ1-3	CASSAYRAGNTIYF	TGTGCCAGCAGTGCCTACAGGGCCGGAAACACCATATATTTT
-	-	TRBV30	TRBJ1-2	CAWTTGPGGGYTF	TGTGCCTGGACAACGGGACCGGGGGGAGGTTACACCTTC
-	-	TRBV2	TRBJ1-6	CASLVASSYNSPLHF	TGTGCCAGCCTCGTGGCCAGCTCCTATAATTCACCCCTCCACTTT
few	-	TRBV7-9	TRBJ1-4	CASSLTIRGEKLFF	TGTGCCAGCAGCTTGACTATTCGAGGAGAAAAACTGTTTTTT